This paragraph reports one TCR beta chain. Its specificity is not known. The assay was immunoSEQ multiplex PCR, and TCRdb's table has in-frame clones only and misses some. The table shows approximately 82,000 clones, with approximately 85% occurring only once. Germline V gene lookup returns CDR1 MNHNS and CDR2 SASEGT. The CDR3 is made up of 13 amino acids. Trimming pared 6 bases from V and 0 bases from J, leaving 8 bases between. This sample is part of a study of OX40 agonist ivuxolimab in advanced cancers. Study summary: Patients were treated with intravenous ivuxolimab, dosed at 0.01 to 10 mg/kg and infused every 2 weeks. Enrollees could have had prior anti-PD-1, anti-PD-L1 or anti-CTLA-4 therapy, which approximately 40% had received. Study-wide points: Also present in some nonresponders was a low level of normalized T-cell clonal expansion. CD8+ T cells (on average) carried more expanded clones than CD4+ T cells.

This clonotype was sampled from an adult with an advanced solid tumor such as melanoma, head and neck, liver or kidney cancer. The starting material was CD4+ or CD8+ T cells sorted from blood, obtained in a trial of the OX40 agonist ivuxolimab. The rearrangement joins TRBV6-1 to TRBJ1-1; no definite D call. CDR3 in DNA: TGTGCCAGCAGAGTTACCATGAACACTGAAGCTTTCTTT. Its protein is CASRVTMNTEAFF.